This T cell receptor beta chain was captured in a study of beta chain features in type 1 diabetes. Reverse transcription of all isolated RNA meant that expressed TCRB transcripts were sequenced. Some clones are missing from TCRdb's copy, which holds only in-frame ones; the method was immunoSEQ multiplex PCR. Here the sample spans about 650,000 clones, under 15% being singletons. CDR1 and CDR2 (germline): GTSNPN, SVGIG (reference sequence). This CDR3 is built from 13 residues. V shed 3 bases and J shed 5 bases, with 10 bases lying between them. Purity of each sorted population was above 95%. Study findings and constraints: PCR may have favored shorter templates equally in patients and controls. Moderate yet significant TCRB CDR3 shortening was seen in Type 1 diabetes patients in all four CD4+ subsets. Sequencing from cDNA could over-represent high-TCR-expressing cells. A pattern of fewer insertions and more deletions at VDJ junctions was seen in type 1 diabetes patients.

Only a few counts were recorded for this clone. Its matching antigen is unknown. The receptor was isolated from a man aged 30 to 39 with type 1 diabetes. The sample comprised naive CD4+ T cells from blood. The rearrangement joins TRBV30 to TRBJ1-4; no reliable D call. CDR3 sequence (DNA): TGTGCCTGGAGCGGGGAAACGAATGAAAAACTGTTTTTT. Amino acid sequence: CAWSGETNEKLFF.